These 25 T cell receptor beta chains came from one sample sequenced in a study of cytomegalovirus exposure and HLA in healthy donors. The PCR contained 60 Vbeta and 13 Jbeta primers. Sequencing was performed with immunoSEQ multiplex PCR; in TCRdb, only in-frame clones are kept and a portion is missing. The table includes 270,000 or so clones, approximately 90% detected once. Sequencing was done on a sample of PBMCs. Every receptor here comes from a middle-aged man in good health and CMV-seropositive.

This chain links TRBV4-1 with TRBJ2-1; D possibly corresponds to TRBD2 (6 bases). Looked up from germline, CDR1 is MGHRA and CDR2 is YSYEKL. The V gene lost 1 base and the J gene lost 4 bases, with 8 bases spanning the gap. CDR3 length: 14 amino acids. CDR3 in DNA: TGCGCCAGCAGCCAAGCGGGGGAATACAATGAGCAGTTCTTC. Translating it yields CASSQAGEYNEQFF.

The gene calls are TRBV5-6 and TRBJ2-2, with 8 bases fitting TRBD2. After removal of 4 bases from V and 4 bases from J, the junction contained 12 bases not matched to a gene. Germline V gene lookup returns CDR1 SGHDT and CDR2 YYEEEE. CDR3 length: 17 amino acids. The CDR3 loop is CASSPPRGGGSTGELFF. The CDR3 DNA sequence: TGTGCCAGCAGCCCCCCACGGGGGGGCGGTTCCACCGGGGAGCTGTTTTTT.

The rearrangement links TRBV28 to TRBJ2-1; 8 bases line up with TRBD1. The trim removed 5 bases at V and 2 bases at J, leaving 2 bases unmatched. The CDR3 length is 14 residues. CDR1 MDHEN and CDR2 SYDVKM come from the germline V gene. The CDR3 DNA reads as TGTGCCAGCAGTACGACAGGGGCCTACAATGAGCAGTTCTTC. Its translation is CASSTTGAYNEQFF. The entire variable domain, with the rest obtained from reference TRBV28 and TRBJ2-1, is as follows: DVKVTQSSRYLVKRTGEKVFLECVQDMDHENMFWYRQDPGLGLRLIYFSYDVKMKEKGDIPEGYSVSREKKERFSLILESASTNQTSMYLCASSTTGAYNEQFFGPGTRLTVL.

The rearrangement links TRBV7-8 to TRBJ2-7; D perhaps matches TRBD2 (6 bases). The CDR3 length is 15 residues. V was clipped by 5 bases and J by 4 bases, with 18 bases between them. The germline CDR1 and CDR2 sequences are SGHVS and FQNEAQ. CDR3: CASSLTGGSLYEQYF. CDR3 nucleotides: TGTGCCAGCAGCCTCACCGGGGGATCCCTATACGAGCAGTACTTC.

The rearrangement joins TRBV5-1 to TRBJ2-3; 11 positions match TRBD2. The J segment lost 5 bases and the V segment lost 5 bases, leaving 10 bases of the junction unmatched. The CDR3 is made up of 16 amino acids. Germline CDR1 SGHRS, CDR2 YFSETQ. CDR3 residues: CASSLTSGVVGDTQYF. The CDR3 bases are TGCGCCAGCAGTCTGACTAGCGGGGTGGTGGGAGATACGCAGTATTTT. Full variable domain (remainder filled in from reference TRBV5-1 and TRBJ2-3): KAGVTQTPRYLIKTRGQQVTLSCSPISGHRSVSWYQQTPGQGLQFLFEYFSETQRNKGNFPGRFSGRQFSNSRSEMNVSTLELGDSALYLCASSLTSGVVGDTQYFGPGTRLTVL.

The chain links TRBV5-5 to TRBJ2-5; 10 bases line up with TRBD1. Trimming at V came to 1 base and at J to 11 bases, leaving 14 bases not matched to a gene. The CDR3 length is 16 residues. In germline, CDR1 is SGHKS, CDR2 YYEKEE (reference sequence). The CDR3 loop is CASSLRPTGQGGEQYF. For the CDR3, the DNA is TGTGCCAGCAGCTTGCGCCCCACCGGACAGGGGGGAGAGCAGTACTTC.

This CDR3 reads CASSDRSQQYF. CDR3 sequence (DNA): TGTGCCAGCAGTGACAGATCTCAGCAGTACTTC. The chain is built from TRBV6-1 and TRBJ2-7; no definite D call. The V and J ends lost 3 bases and 8 bases respectively, with 8 bases between them. The CDR3 sequence is 11 residues long. Germline V gene sequence: CDR1 MNHNS, CDR2 SASEGT.

The rearrangement joins TRBV11-2 to TRBJ1-2; D perhaps matches TRBD1 (5 bases). V lost 2 bases, J lost 2 bases, and 9 bases lay in between. This CDR3 has 14 amino acids. Germline V gene lookup returns CDR1 SGHAT and CDR2 FQNNGV. The CDR3 here is CASSLRQGNYGYTF. The DNA of the CDR3 is TGTGCCAGCAGCTTAAGGCAGGGAAACTATGGCTACACCTTC.

The chain links TRBV25-1 to TRBJ2-7; 10 bases map to TRBD1. The CDR3 runs to 15 residues. J was trimmed by 4 bases and V by 5 bases; bases with no gene match: 8. Germline lookup yields CDR1 MGHDK and CDR2 SYGVNS. In nucleotides, the CDR3 is TGTGCCAGCAGTAAGATCGGGACAGGGGCTTACGAGCAGTACTTC. Protein: CASSKIGTGAYEQYF.

CDR3 protein: CASTPAGGSGEQFF. CDR3 in DNA: TGTGCCAGTACCCCAGCAGGCGGGAGCGGCGAGCAGTTCTTC. The chain couples TRBV19 to TRBJ2-1, with 7 bases lining up with TRBD2. This CDR3 has 14 amino acids. In germline, CDR1 is LNHDA, CDR2 SQIVND (reference sequence). V lost 7 bases to trimming and J lost 10 bases; unmatched junction nucleotides: 13.

This clone was recorded many times. The chain couples TRBV7-9 to TRBJ2-3, with 12 nucleotides matching TRBD2. This CDR3 is built from 16 residues. CDR1 and CDR2 (germline): SEHNR, FQNEAQ (reference sequence). With V trimmed by 4 bases and J by 6 bases, 8 bases remained unmatched. As DNA, the CDR3 is TGTGCCAGCAGCTCCGGGACTAGCGGGTGGGTGGATACGCAGTATTTT. The encoded protein is CASSSGTSGWVDTQYF.

The chain is built from TRBV2 and TRBJ2-3; 10 nucleotides match TRBD1. Trimming took 11 bases from V and 4 from J; bases not matched to a gene: 15. The CDR3 contains 16 residues. Germline CDR1 reads SNHLY; CDR2 reads FYNNEI. The CDR3 region is CASAALLGQGSDTQYF. The CDR3 DNA reads as TGTGCCTCAGCAGCCCTCCTGGGACAGGGGTCAGATACGCAGTATTTT.

The chain is built from TRBV11-2 and TRBJ2-1; 13 bases line up with TRBD2. CDR3 length equals 19 residues. The V and J ends lost 5 bases and 1 base, in that order; junction bases with no gene match: 11. Germline lookup yields CDR1 SGHAT and CDR2 FQNNGV. The DNA of the CDR3 is TGTGCCAGCAGCCGGGGGGGGACTAGCGGGAAGGGGTCCTACAATGAGCAGTTCTTC. It encodes CASSRGGTSGKGSYNEQFF.

V and J are TRBV4-1 and TRBJ2-7, with TRBD2 matching over 11 bases. After removal of 3 bases from V and 2 bases from J, the junction contained 3 bases not matched to a gene. The CDR3 consists of 15 residues. The germline CDR1 and CDR2 sequences are MGHRA and YSYEKL. The CDR3 reads CASSHALAGAYEQYF. The CDR3 region has the DNA TGCGCCAGCAGCCATGCACTAGCGGGGGCCTACGAGCAGTACTTC.

The chain employs TRBV6-1 and TRBJ2-5; the match to TRBD2 covers 8 bases. The J call may be mistaken, given a closer DNA end match to TRBJ2-7. The CDR3 is 13 amino acids. Germline values: CDR1 MNHNS, CDR2 SASEGT. In DNA form, the CDR3 reads TGTGCCAGCAGTGAAACTAGCGGCTACGAGCAGTACTTC. Protein sequence: CASSETSGYEQYF.

The V and J genes are TRBV2 and TRBJ2-1, with TRBD2 matching over 16 bases. The ends lost 4 bases at V and 8 bases at J; junction bases unmatched: 5. CDR3 length: 16 residues. The germline gives CDR1 SNHLY, CDR2 FYNNEI. The CDR3 reads CASSALGLAGGDEQFF. DNA for the CDR3: TGTGCCAGCAGTGCCCTGGGACTAGCGGGAGGGGATGAGCAGTTCTTC.

V is TRBV19 and J is TRBJ2-2; possible D gene TRBD1, 6 bases. Deletions cut 5 bases from V and 7 bases from J, with 17 bases between. Germline CDR1 LNHDA, CDR2 SQIVND (reference sequence). The CDR3 has 15 amino acids. CDR3 nucleotides: TGTGCCAGTAGTTTTTCAGGGGTTAAGGACGGGGAGCTGTTTTTT. Encoded protein: CASSFSGVKDGELFF. Full variable domain (outside the CDR3, taken from reference TRBV19 and TRBJ2-2): DGGITQSPKYLFRKEGQNVTLSCEQNLNHDAMYWYRQDPGQGLRLIYYSQIVNDFQKGDIAEGYSVSREKKESFPLTVTSAQKNPTAFYLCASSFSGVKDGELFFGEGSRLTVL.

J is TRBJ1-4 and V is TRBV11-2; 10 nucleotides match TRBD1. Germline V gene data show CDR1 as SGHAT and CDR2 as FQNNGV. The length of the CDR3 is 14 residues. J was trimmed by 8 bases and V by 4 bases; bases with no gene match: 4. This chain's CDR3 is CASSSPGQGEKLFF. The CDR3 DNA follows: TGTGCCAGCAGCTCCCCGGGACAGGGGGAAAAACTGTTTTTT.

The chain couples TRBV7-9 to TRBJ2-2; TRBD2 matches 7 bases. This CDR3 region has 16 residues. Losses at the gene ends were 1 base for V and 0 bases for J; bases not matched to a gene: 2. CDR1 and CDR2 (germline): SEHNR, FQNEAQ (reference sequence). The CDR3 spells CASSLVSGANTGELFF. The CDR3 DNA is TGTGCCAGCAGCTTAGTAAGCGGGGCGAACACCGGGGAGCTGTTTTTT. Looking up the rest from reference TRBV7-9 and TRBJ2-2 gives the full variable domain: DTGVSQNPRHKITKRGQNVTFRCDPISEHNRLYWYRQTLGQGPEFLTYFQNEAQLEKSRLLSDRFSAERPKGSFSTLEIQRTEQGDSAMYLCASSLVSGANTGELFFGEGSRLTVL.

The chain is built from TRBV28 and TRBJ1-5, with D perhaps matching TRBD1 (5 bases). The germline V and J ends were trimmed by 6 bases and 7 bases, with 19 bases remaining between them. Germline-derived CDR1 and CDR2 are MDHEN and SYDVKM. The length of the CDR3 is 15 residues. The CDR3 spells CASRGQGVAGQPQHF. DNA for the CDR3: TGTGCCAGCAGGGGGCAGGGCGTTGCAGGACAGCCCCAGCATTTT.

This chain joins TRBV18 and TRBJ2-1; 8 bases agree with TRBD2. Unmatched junction bases numbered 7, after V lost 3 bases and J lost 0 bases. Germline V gives CDR1 KGHSH, CDR2 LQKENI. This CDR3 spans 17 amino acids. CDR3 amino acids: CASSPGSGSFSYNEQFF. The CDR3, as DNA: TGTGCCAGCTCACCGGGGAGCGGGAGTTTCTCCTACAATGAGCAGTTCTTC.

The count of this clone is one. The J gene is TRBJ1-1, the V gene TRBV20-1; 7 bases map to TRBD1. J was trimmed by 10 bases and V by 0 bases; bases with no gene match: 2. This CDR3 comprises 11 residues. Germline V gene data show CDR1 as DFQATT and CDR2 as SNEGSKA (reference sequence). CDR3 region: CSARDDRVAFF. CDR3 bases: TGCAGTGCTAGAGATGACAGGGTAGCTTTCTTT.

This chain joins TRBV11-2 and TRBJ1-2, with 9 bases identical to TRBD1. CDR1 SGHAT and CDR2 FQNNGV come from the germline V gene. With V trimmed by 0 bases and J by 6 bases, 8 bases remained unmatched. This CDR3 comprises 16 residues. The CDR3 loop reads CASSLDLGQGGDGYTF. Written as DNA, the CDR3 is TGTGCCAGCAGCTTAGATCTGGGACAGGGAGGAGATGGCTACACCTTC.

This chain uses TRBV19 with TRBJ1-5, with 7 bases fitting TRBD1. This CDR3 contains 13 residues. With 9 bases clipped from V and 5 bases from J, the junction kept 7 bases outside the gene matches. Germline V lookup: CDR1 LNHDA, CDR2 SQIVND (reference sequence). CDR3 residues: CASRQGPHQPQHF. CDR3 coding DNA: TGTGCCAGCCGACAGGGTCCTCATCAGCCCCAGCATTTT.

The chain uses TRBV15 and TRBJ2-7, with TRBD1 as a possible D gene (6 bases). CDR1 LNHNV and CDR2 YYDKDF come from the germline V gene (reference sequence). Trimming took off 1 base at V and 4 bases at J, with 11 bases between the two ends. This CDR3 has 14 amino acids. The CDR3 coding sequence is TGTGCCACCAGCAGAGTAGGCAGGGGATACGAGCAGTACTTC. The encoded protein is CATSRVGRGYEQYF.